This TCR beta chain was documented in a study of blood T cells in healthy people across ages. General observations from the study: Without sorted subsets, naive and antigen-experienced compartments could not be conclusively compared.

V was trimmed by 0 bases and J by 4 bases, leaving 21 bases between them. Germline V lookup: CDR1 DFQATT, CDR2 SNEGSKA (reference sequence). The CDR3 is 17 amino acids. Donors gave 9 to 10 milliliters of peripheral blood apiece. Isolation recovered at least 6.5 million PBMCs from every sample. Notes on this clonotype: The target antigen is unknown.

The second PCR ran about 7 to 12 cycles with a sample-barcoded 5' primer and J-beta primers. TCRdb used MiXCR to reprocess the 5' RACE reads, holding one entry per CDR3 protein. Among some 1.4 million distinct CDR3 sequences, 42% were seen once, and the ten largest hold 7.9%. The source of this sequence is a woman aged 18-30 years in good health. Sequenced: blood. The chain uses TRBV20-1 and TRBJ1-2; tentative D call: TRBD1 (5 bases). Here the CDR3 reads CSARDRTTGTSAYGYTF. The DNA of the CDR3 is TGCAGTGCTAGAGATCGCACAACCGGGACCTCAGCCTATGGCTACACCTTC.